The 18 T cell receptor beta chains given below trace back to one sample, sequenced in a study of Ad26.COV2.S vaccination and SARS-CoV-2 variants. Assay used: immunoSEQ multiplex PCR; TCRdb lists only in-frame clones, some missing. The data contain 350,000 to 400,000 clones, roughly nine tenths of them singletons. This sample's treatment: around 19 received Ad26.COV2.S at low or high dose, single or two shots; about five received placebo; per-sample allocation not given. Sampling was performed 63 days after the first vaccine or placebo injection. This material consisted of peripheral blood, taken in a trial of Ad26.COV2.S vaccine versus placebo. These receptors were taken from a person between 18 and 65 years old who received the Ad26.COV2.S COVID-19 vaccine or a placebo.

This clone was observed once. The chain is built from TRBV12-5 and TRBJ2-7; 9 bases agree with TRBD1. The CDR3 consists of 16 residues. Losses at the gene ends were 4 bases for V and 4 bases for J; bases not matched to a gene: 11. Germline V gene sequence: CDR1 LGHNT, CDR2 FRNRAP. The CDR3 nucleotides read TGTGCTAGTGGTTGGGCCGGGACAGGGTATTGGTACGAGCAGTACTTC. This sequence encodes CASGWAGTGYWYEQYF.

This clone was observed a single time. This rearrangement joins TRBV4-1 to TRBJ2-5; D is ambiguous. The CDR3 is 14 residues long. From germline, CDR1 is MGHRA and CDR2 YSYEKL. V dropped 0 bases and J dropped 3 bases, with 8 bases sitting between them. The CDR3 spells CASSQERRKETQYF. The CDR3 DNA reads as TGCGCCAGCAGCCAAGAGAGAAGAAAAGAGACCCAGTACTTC.

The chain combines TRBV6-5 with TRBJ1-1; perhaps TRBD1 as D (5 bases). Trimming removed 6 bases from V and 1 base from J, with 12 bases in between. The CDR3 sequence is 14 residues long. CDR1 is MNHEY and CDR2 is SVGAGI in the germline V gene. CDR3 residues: CASREGRRNTEAFF. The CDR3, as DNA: TGTGCCAGCAGGGAGGGACGGCGGAACACTGAAGCTTTCTTT.

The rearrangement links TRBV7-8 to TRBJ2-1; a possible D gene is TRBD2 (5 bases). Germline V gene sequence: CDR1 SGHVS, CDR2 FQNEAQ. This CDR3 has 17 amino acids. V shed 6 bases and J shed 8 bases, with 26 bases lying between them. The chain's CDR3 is CASRFSRGPLPGDEQFF. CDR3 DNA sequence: TGTGCCAGCAGATTTAGTAGAGGACCACTACCCGGGGATGAGCAGTTCTTC. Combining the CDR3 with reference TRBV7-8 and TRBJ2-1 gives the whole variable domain GAGVSQSPRYKVAKRGQDVALRCDPISGHVSLFWYQQALGQGPEFLTYFQNEAQLDKSGLPSDRFFAERPEGSVSTLKIQRTQQEDSAVYLCASRFSRGPLPGDEQFFGPGTRLTVL.

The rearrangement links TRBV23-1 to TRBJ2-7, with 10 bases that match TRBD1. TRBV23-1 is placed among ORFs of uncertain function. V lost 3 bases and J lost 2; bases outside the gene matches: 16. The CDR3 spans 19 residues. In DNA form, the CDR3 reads TGCGCCAGCAGTCAGTACCGGGACAGGGGTAGCATAAGTACCTACGAGCAGTACTTC. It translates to CASSQYRDRGSISTYEQYF.

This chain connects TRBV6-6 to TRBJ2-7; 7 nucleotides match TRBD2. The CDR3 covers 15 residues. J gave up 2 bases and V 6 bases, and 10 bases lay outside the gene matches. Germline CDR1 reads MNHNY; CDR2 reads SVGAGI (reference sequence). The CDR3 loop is CASRLGSGAPYEQYF. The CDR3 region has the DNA TGTGCCAGCAGGCTAGGGAGCGGGGCCCCCTACGAGCAGTACTTC.

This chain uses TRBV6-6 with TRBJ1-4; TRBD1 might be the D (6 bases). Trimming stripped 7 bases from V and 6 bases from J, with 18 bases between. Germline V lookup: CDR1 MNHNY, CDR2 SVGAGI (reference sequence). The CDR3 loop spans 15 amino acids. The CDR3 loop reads CASTSWGQGYEKLFF. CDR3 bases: TGTGCCAGCACCTCTTGGGGGCAAGGGTATGAAAAACTGTTTTTT.

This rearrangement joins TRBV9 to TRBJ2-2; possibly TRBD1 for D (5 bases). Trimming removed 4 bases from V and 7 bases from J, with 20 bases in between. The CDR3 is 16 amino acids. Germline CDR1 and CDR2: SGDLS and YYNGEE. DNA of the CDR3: TGTGCCAGCAGCCAAGGGTGGGGCATCATCGACGGGGAGCTGTTTTTT. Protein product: CASSQGWGIIDGELFF.

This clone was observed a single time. CDR3 nucleotide sequence: TGTGCCACCAGCAGAGATTGGGCAGGGGATAGGGAAAAACTGTTTTTT. It specifies CATSRDWAGDREKLFF. The V gene is TRBV15, the J gene TRBJ1-4; weak D call: TRBD1 (6 bases). Trimming left V 0 bases short and J 8 bases short, with 16 bases between. This CDR3 contains 16 residues. Germline-derived CDR1 and CDR2 are LNHNV and YYDKDF (reference sequence). The whole variable domain, filled in from reference TRBV15 and TRBJ1-4, reads DAMVIQNPRYQVTQFGKPVTLSCSQTLNHNVMYWYQQKSSQAPKLLFHYYDKDFNNEADTPDNFQSRRPNTSFCFLDIRSPGLGDTAMYLCATSRDWAGDREKLFFGSGTQLSVL.

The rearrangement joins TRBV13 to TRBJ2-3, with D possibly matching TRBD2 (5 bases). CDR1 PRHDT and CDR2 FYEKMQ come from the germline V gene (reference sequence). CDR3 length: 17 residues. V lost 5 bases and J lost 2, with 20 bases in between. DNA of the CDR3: TGTGCCAGCAGCCTTCGTCAATTACTAGGCCTCACAGATACGCAGTATTTT. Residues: CASSLRQLLGLTDTQYF.

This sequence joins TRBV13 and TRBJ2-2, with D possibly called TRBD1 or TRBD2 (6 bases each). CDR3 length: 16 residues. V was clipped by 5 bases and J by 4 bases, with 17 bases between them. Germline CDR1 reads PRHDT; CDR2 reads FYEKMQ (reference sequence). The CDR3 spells CASSTPWGAFTGELFF. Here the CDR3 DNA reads TGTGCCAGCAGCACTCCCTGGGGGGCTTTCACCGGGGAGCTGTTTTTT.

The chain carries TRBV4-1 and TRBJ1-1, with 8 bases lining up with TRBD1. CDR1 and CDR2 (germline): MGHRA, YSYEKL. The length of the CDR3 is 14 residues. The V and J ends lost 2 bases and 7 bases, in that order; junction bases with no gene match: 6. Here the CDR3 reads CASSQPGGYLEAFF. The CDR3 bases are TGCGCCAGCAGCCAACCAGGGGGCTACCTTGAAGCTTTCTTT.

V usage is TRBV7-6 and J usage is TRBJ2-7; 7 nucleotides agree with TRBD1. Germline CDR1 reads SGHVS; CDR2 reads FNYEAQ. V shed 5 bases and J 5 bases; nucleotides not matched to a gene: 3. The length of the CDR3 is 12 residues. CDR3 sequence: CASSQTGDEQYF. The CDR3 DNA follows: TGTGCCAGCAGCCAAACAGGGGACGAGCAGTACTTC. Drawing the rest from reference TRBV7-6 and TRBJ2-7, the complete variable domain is GAGVSQSPRYKVTKRGQDVALRCDPISGHVSLYWYRQALGQGPEFLTYFNYEAQQDKSGLPNDRFSAERPEGSISTLTIQRTEQRDSAMYRCASSQTGDEQYFGPGTRLTVT.

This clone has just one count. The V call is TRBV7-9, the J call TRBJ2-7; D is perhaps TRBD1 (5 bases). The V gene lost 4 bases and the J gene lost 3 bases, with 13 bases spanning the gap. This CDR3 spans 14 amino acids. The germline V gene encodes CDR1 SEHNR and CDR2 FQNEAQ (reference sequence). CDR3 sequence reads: CASSSTDPNYEQYF. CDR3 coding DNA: TGTGCCAGCAGCTCGACAGACCCGAACTACGAGCAGTACTTC.

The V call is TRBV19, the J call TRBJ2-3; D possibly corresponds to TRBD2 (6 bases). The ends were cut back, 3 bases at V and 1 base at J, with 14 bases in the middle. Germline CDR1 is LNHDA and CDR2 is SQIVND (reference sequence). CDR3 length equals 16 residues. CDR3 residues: CASSIFSGVGTDTQYF. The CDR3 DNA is TGTGCCAGTAGTATCTTTTCGGGGGTGGGCACAGATACGCAGTATTTT.

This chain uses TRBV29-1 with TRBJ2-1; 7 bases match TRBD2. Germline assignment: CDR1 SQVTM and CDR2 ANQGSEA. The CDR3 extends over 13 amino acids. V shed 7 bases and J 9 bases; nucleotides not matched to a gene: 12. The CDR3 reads CSERLAGRGEQFF. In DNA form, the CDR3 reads TGCAGCGAACGACTAGCCGGGCGGGGTGAGCAGTTCTTC.

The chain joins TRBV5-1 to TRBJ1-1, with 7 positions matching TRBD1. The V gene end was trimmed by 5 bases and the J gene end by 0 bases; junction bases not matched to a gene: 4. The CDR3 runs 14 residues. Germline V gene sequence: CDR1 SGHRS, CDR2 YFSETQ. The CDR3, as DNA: TGCGCCAGCAGGAAGGGGGCCTTGAACACTGAAGCTTTCTTT. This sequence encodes CASRKGALNTEAFF. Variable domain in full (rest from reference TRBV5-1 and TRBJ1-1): KAGVTQTPRYLIKTRGQQVTLSCSPISGHRSVSWYQQTPGQGLQFLFEYFSETQRNKGNFPGRFSGRQFSNSRSEMNVSTLELGDSALYLCASRKGALNTEAFFGQGTRLTVV.

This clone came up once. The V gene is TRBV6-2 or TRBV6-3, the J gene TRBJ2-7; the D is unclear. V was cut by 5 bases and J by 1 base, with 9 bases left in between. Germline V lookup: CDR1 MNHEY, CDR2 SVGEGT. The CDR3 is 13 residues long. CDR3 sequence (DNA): TGTGCCAGCAGTCTGGTTGGGTCCTACGAGCAGTACTTC. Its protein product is CASSLVGSYEQYF.